A selection of T cell receptor beta chains follows, all from one sample in a study of Graves' ophthalmopathy and Graves' hyperthyroidism. In TCRdb, the multiplex PCR reads were re-called with MiXCR into one record per CDR3 protein. The repertoire has about 170,000 distinct CDR3 sequences, 30% to 45% of them found once; the top ten carry roughly 5.8%. The sample taken for sequencing was peripheral blood. Receptor source: a woman aged 40 to 50 with Graves' ophthalmopathy. Each CDR3 is given with its conserved first and last residue. D genes are given only for firm matches. Clone size, where shown, is once, few, many, or a class for clones that have expanded.

TRBJ2-2 NA many TRBV2 TGTGCCAGCAGCCCGACAGGGGAGGGGACCGGGGAGCTGTTTTTT CASSPTGEGTGELFF
TRBJ2-7 TRBD2 many TRBV14 TGTGCCAGCAGCCAAGCCCTAGCGGGGTACGAGCAGTACTTC CASSQALAGYEQYF
TRBJ1-1 NA many TRBV19 TGTGCCAGTACCTGGCGGGGGAGAACTGAAGCTTTCTTT CASTWRGRTEAFF
TRBJ2-5 NA NA TRBV7-2 TGTGCCAGCAGCCCTGGGGTGGCCCAGTACTTC CASSPGVAQYF
TRBJ2-7 TRBD2 NA TRBV6-2/TRBV6-3 TGTGCCAGCAGCAAAACGCCCGGACTAGGAGGCTACGAGCAGTACTTC CASSKTPGLGGYEQYF
TRBJ2-7 TRBD1 NA TRBV6-1 TGTGCCAGCAGTCTGACGTTTCCGGGACAGGGCTACGAGCAGTACTTC CASSLTFPGQGYEQYF
TRBJ2-7 NA NA TRBV6-5 TGTGCCAGCAGTTACTCGGGGGACCACTACGAGCAGTACTTC CASSYSGDHYEQYF
TRBJ2-7 NA NA TRBV7-2 TGTGCCAGCAGCCACTACTACGAGCAGTACTTC CASSHYYEQYF
TRBJ1-5 NA many TRBV12-3/TRBV12-4 TGTGCCAGCAGTTTATCGGGGGAAGTTTGGAATCAGCCCCAGCATTTT CASSLSGEVWNQPQHF
TRBJ1-2 NA many TRBV4-1 TGCGCCAGCAGCCAAGAGGGCGGGAGAGACTATGGCTACACCTTC CASSQEGGRDYGYTF
TRBJ1-6 NA once TRBV28 TGTGCCAGCAGTTACGCGCGGGGTGGCTCACCCCTCCACTTT CASSYARGGSPLHF
TRBJ1-1 NA many TRBV10-3 TGTGCCATCACTAAGGACAGGAACACTGAAGCTTTCTTT CAITKDRNTEAFF
TRBJ1-6 NA many TRBV5-1 TGCGCCAGCAGCTTGGGACAGCCTAATTCACCCCTCCACTTT CASSLGQPNSPLHF
TRBJ2-2 NA NA TRBV20-1 TGCAGTGCTAGAGTTCGGGACACCGGGGAGCTGTTTTTT CSARVRDTGELFF
TRBJ1-1 TRBD1 many TRBV5-1 TGCGCCAGCACACTGGACAGGTGGAACACTGAAGCTTTCTTT CASTLDRWNTEAFF
TRBJ2-2 NA many TRBV3-1 TGTGCCAGCAAGGGGGGATCGGATGAGAACACCGGGGAGCTGTTTTTT CASKGGSDENTGELFF
TRBJ1-5 NA NA TRBV15 TGTGCCACCAGCAGCCCTGAGGGGCAGCCCCAGCATTTT CATSSPEGQPQHF
TRBJ1-1 NA NA TRBV19 TGTGCCAGTAGTCGGTACAGGCTGATGAACACTGAAGCTTTCTTT CASSRYRLMNTEAFF
TRBJ2-2 NA NA TRBV12-5 TGTGCTAGTGGTTCGGGGACGGTGAGGACCGGGGAGCTGTTTTTT CASGSGTVRTGELFF
TRBJ1-3 NA NA TRBV6-2/TRBV6-3 TGTGCCAGCAGTTACCCCCAAGCGAGTGAGGCTTCTGGAAACACCATATATTTT CASSYPQASEASGNTIYF
TRBJ2-7 NA NA TRBV7-2 TGTGCCAGCAGCTTAGGTTGGGGGGCCAACTACGAGCAGTACTTC CASSLGWGANYEQYF
TRBJ2-2 NA many TRBV7-2 TGTGCCAGCAGCCCCCCGGGCGCGAACACCGGGGAGCTGTTTTTT CASSPPGANTGELFF
TRBJ2-5 NA many TRBV7-2 TGTGCCAGCAGCTTTGGGGGCGCAGAGACCCAGTACTTC CASSFGGAETQYF
TRBJ2-7 TRBD2 few TRBV12-3/TRBV12-4 TGTGCAACCACGGAGGGACTAACCTACGAGCAGTACTTC CATTEGLTYEQYF
TRBJ2-5 TRBD2 once TRBV28 TGTGCCAGCACCCCGACAGGGCCGGGACTAGCGGGACAAGAGACCCAGTACTTC CASTPTGPGLAGQETQYF
TRBJ2-5 TRBD2 NA TRBV28 TGTGCCAGCAGTTTAGGACTAGACCAGAGCGGCGTGGAGACCCAGTACTTC CASSLGLDQSGVETQYF
TRBJ2-7 NA NA TRBV7-2 TGTGCCAGCAGCCACACTACCTACGAGCAGTACTTC CASSHTTYEQYF
TRBJ2-5 TRBD1 NA TRBV7-2 TGTGCCAGCAGCTTGACAGGGGCTGTAGAGACCCAGTACTTC CASSLTGAVETQYF
TRBJ2-7 TRBD1 many TRBV27 TGTGCCAGCAGTGACGAACAGGGGGGACTCTACGAGCAGTACTTC CASSDEQGGLYEQYF
TRBJ1-5 TRBD1 NA TRBV6-1 TGTGCCAGCAGTCCTGGGACAGGGGGATATAGCAATCAGCCCCAGCATTTT CASSPGTGGYSNQPQHF
TRBJ2-5 NA many TRBV7-2 TGTGCCAGCAGCTGGACCGGACATGAAGAGACCCAGTACTTC CASSWTGHEETQYF
TRBJ1-1 NA once TRBV6-1 TGTGCCAGCACCTTTCGCGGCGCCCCTCCCTACACTGAAGCTTTCTTT CASTFRGAPPYTEAFF
TRBJ1-2 TRBD1 NA TRBV6-2/TRBV6-3 TGTGCCAGCAGTACCTGGGACAGGGGGCGTTATGGCTACACCTTC CASSTWDRGRYGYTF